These 30 T cell receptor beta chains share one sample of origin, sequenced in a study of blood T cell repertoires in COVID-19. Measured with immunoSEQ multiplex PCR; TCRdb has only the in-frame clones, and not every one. The table has 250,000 to 400,000 clones, roughly 88% seen once. Sequenced material: peripheral blood. The receptors stem from a woman aged 25 to 39 with COVID-19, enrolled during active disease.

This chain links TRBV19 with TRBJ2-2, with a weak D call TRBD2 (5 bases). With 6 bases removed from V and 7 bases from J, the gap between germline ends came to 12 bases. This CDR3 region has 13 residues. CDR1 and CDR2 from the germline V gene are LNHDA and SQIVND (reference sequence). CDR3 sequence (DNA): TGTGCCAGTAGGAGAGGGATGGACGGGGAGCTGTTTTTT. Its translation is CASRRGMDGELFF.

The rearrangement uses TRBV6-1 and TRBJ2-2; TRBD1 matches 10 bases. This CDR3 has 15 amino acids. CDR1 and CDR2 (germline): MNHNS, SASEGT. The V gene end was trimmed by 3 bases and the J gene end by 3 bases; junction bases not matched to a gene: 1. In DNA form, the CDR3 reads TGTGCCAGCAGTGAGGGGACAGGGGACACCGGGGAGCTGTTTTTT. Translating gives CASSEGTGDTGELFF.

The genes are TRBV11-2 and TRBJ2-3; TRBD2 matches at 13 bases. Per germline, CDR1 SGHAT and CDR2 FQNNGV. With V trimmed by 5 bases and J by 0 bases, 8 bases remained unmatched. The CDR3 extends over 18 amino acids. CDR3 sequence (DNA): TGTGCCAGCAGCCATGGACTAGCGGGAGACACTAGCACAGATACGCAGTATTTT. Encoded protein: CASSHGLAGDTSTDTQYF.

This chain connects TRBV27 to TRBJ1-1, with D perhaps TRBD1 (5 bases). Trimming left V 3 bases short and J 1 base short, with 9 bases between. The CDR3 consists of 14 residues. From germline, CDR1 is MNHEY and CDR2 SMNVEV (reference sequence). The chain's CDR3 is CASSLGLRNTEAFF. DNA of the CDR3: TGTGCCAGCAGTTTGGGACTCAGGAACACTGAAGCTTTCTTT.

This chain connects TRBV29-1 to TRBJ2-5; 12 nucleotides line up with TRBD1. Germline values: CDR1 SQVTM, CDR2 ANQGSEA. The CDR3 has 15 amino acids. Trimming took 3 bases from V and 4 from J; bases not matched to a gene: 6. In DNA, the CDR3 is TGCAGCGTTGAGGGTGGGACAGGGGGCCTAGAGACCCAGTACTTC. This encodes CSVEGGTGGLETQYF.

This clone was seen once. The rearrangement links TRBV12-3 or TRBV12-4 to TRBJ2-7, with D possibly matching TRBD2 (6 bases). V was trimmed by 3 bases and J by 4 bases, leaving 7 bases between them. This CDR3 spans 12 amino acids. The CDR3 spells CASSFGGYEQYF. CDR3 nucleotides: TGTGCCAGCAGTTTCGGGGGTTACGAGCAGTACTTC.

The V and J genes are TRBV19 and TRBJ1-3, with 8 bases aligning to TRBD1. Germline V CDR1 and CDR2: LNHDA, SQIVND (reference sequence). This CDR3 region has 16 residues. The V segment lost 8 bases and the J segment 0 bases; nucleotides outside the gene matches: 9. The CDR3 sequence: CASVKDRGSSGNTIYF. CDR3 DNA sequence: TGTGCCAGTGTAAAAGACAGGGGAAGCTCTGGAAACACCATATATTTT. The whole variable domain, filled in from reference TRBV19 and TRBJ1-3, reads DGGITQSPKYLFRKEGQNVTLSCEQNLNHDAMYWYRQDPGQGLRLIYYSQIVNDFQKGDIAEGYSVSREKKESFPLTVTSAQKNPTAFYLCASVKDRGSSGNTIYFGEGSWLTVV.

This chain uses TRBV5-1 with TRBJ2-7; 9 nucleotides line up with TRBD1. CDR3 length: 16 residues. Germline-derived CDR1 and CDR2 are SGHRS and YFSETQ. J gave up 3 bases and V 3 bases, and 10 bases lay outside the gene matches. The CDR3 region is CASSSGGTGPFYEQYF. In DNA, the CDR3 is TGCGCCAGCAGCTCCGGCGGGACAGGGCCATTCTACGAGCAGTACTTC.

This rearrangement joins TRBV15 to TRBJ1-1; D gene ambiguous. Germline CDR1 is LNHNV and CDR2 is YYDKDF (reference sequence). The ends were cut back, 1 base at V and 4 bases at J, with 10 bases in the middle. The CDR3 sequence is 14 residues long. CDR3 region: CATSRVSGPTEAFF. For the CDR3, the DNA is TGTGCCACCAGCAGAGTGAGTGGGCCCACTGAAGCTTTCTTT.

The sample holds a few counts of this clone. This chain connects TRBV2 to TRBJ2-3; D is possibly TRBD2 (6 bases). V was trimmed by 5 bases and J by 2 bases, leaving 20 bases between them. The CDR3 covers 17 residues. Germline loops: CDR1 SNHLY, CDR2 FYNNEI. The CDR3 region is CASSSASPGEYTDTQYF. DNA for the CDR3: TGTGCCAGCAGTTCCGCCTCTCCGGGAGAGTACACAGATACGCAGTATTTT.

This clone was seen once. The V call is TRBV5-4, the J call TRBJ2-7, with 14 bases that match TRBD2. From germline, CDR1 is SGHNT and CDR2 YYREEE (reference sequence). With 6 bases clipped from V and 6 bases from J, the junction kept 11 bases outside the gene matches. The length of the CDR3 is 16 residues. CDR3 nucleotide sequence: TGTGCCAGCACCTCAGAGGGGACTAGCGGGAGATCCGAGCAGTACTTC. This gives the protein CASTSEGTSGRSEQYF.

The table lists this clone with a few counts. The chain uses TRBV30 and TRBJ1-1; D is ambiguous. The CDR3 has 10 residues. CDR1 GTSNPN and CDR2 SVGIG come from the germline V gene (reference sequence). V was shortened by 5 bases and J by 5 bases, with 6 bases between the two germline ends. This chain's CDR3 is CAWGTTEAFF. In nucleotides, the CDR3 is TGTGCCTGGGGAACTACTGAAGCTTTCTTT.

In its sample, this clone was seen once. The rearrangement links TRBV1 to TRBJ2-1; the D call of TRBD2 is as the table states it, not checked on the DNA. TRBV1 is a pseudogene. The length of the CDR3 is 15 residues. The CDR3 reads CTSSHLGSGHNEQFF. The CDR3 DNA sequence: TGCACCAGCAGCCATTTAGGAAGCGGGCACAATGAGCAGTTCTTC.

Comments on this clone: Other nucleotide sequences in the sample specify the same CDR3. The chain joins TRBV3-1 (or the pseudogene TRBV3-2) to TRBJ1-1; D remains unclear. The germline gives CDR1 LGHDT, CDR2 YNNKEL (reference sequence). This CDR3 comprises 13 residues. V lost 0 bases and J 5 bases, leaving 7 bases between the germline ends. In DNA form, the CDR3 reads TGTGCCAGCAGCCAAGAAGGGAGGACTGAAGCTTTCTTT. Translation: CASSQEGRTEAFF.

J is TRBJ2-7 and V is TRBV7-3; possibly TRBD2 for D (5 bases). The CDR3 is 13 residues long. V was pared by 2 bases and J by 6 bases, with 11 bases between. Germline-derived CDR1 and CDR2 are SGHTA and FQGTGA. The CDR3 sequence is CASSLDYSGEQYF. The CDR3 nucleotides read TGTGCCAGCAGCTTAGACTACTCTGGCGAGCAGTACTTC.

The chain has TRBV5-1 and TRBJ1-5; maybe TRBD1 (5 bases). The CDR3 is 15 amino acids. Deletions cut 4 bases from V and 0 bases from J, with 11 bases between. Germline CDR1 is SGHRS and CDR2 is YFSETQ. The CDR3 spells CASSAGGYSNQPQHF. CDR3 DNA: TGCGCCAGCAGCGCGGGGGGATATAGCAATCAGCCCCAGCATTTT.

CDR3 region: CASSFSDGYTF. In nucleotides, the CDR3 is TGTGCCAGCAGCTTTTCGGATGGCTACACCTTC. The chain combines TRBV5-4 with TRBJ1-2; no clear D gene. Germline CDR1 and CDR2: SGHNT and YYREEE (reference sequence). This CDR3 region has 11 residues. V lost 2 bases and J 6 bases, leaving 5 bases between the germline ends.

Points on this clone: This CDR3 is also generated by other DNA sequences in the sample. V and J are TRBV30 and TRBJ1-1, with unresolved D. The CDR3 runs 14 residues. CDR1 is GTSNPN and CDR2 is SVGIG in the germline V gene (reference sequence). Trimming took off 0 bases at V and 1 base at J, with 9 bases between the two ends. The CDR3 DNA follows: TGTGCCTGGAGTGTACTGGCGGGGAACACTGAAGCTTTCTTT. This codes for CAWSVLAGNTEAFF.

The V and J genes are TRBV5-4 and TRBJ1-1; tentatively, D is TRBD1 (6 bases). The CDR3 extends over 11 amino acids. V lost 4 bases, J lost 7 bases, and 8 bases lay in between. The germline gives CDR1 SGHNT, CDR2 YYREEE (reference sequence). The CDR3 protein is CASSTTGEAFF. The DNA for the CDR3 is TGTGCCAGCAGCACGACAGGTGAAGCTTTCTTT.

The chain couples TRBV19 to TRBJ1-2; D may be TRBD1 (5 bases). This CDR3 region has 14 residues. Per the germline V gene, CDR1 is LNHDA and CDR2 is SQIVND (reference sequence). V was trimmed by 3 bases and J by 4 bases, leaving 12 bases between them. The CDR3 here is CASSIRQSVYGYTF. DNA of the CDR3: TGTGCCAGTAGTATTCGACAGTCCGTCTATGGCTACACCTTC. Drawing the rest from reference TRBV19 and TRBJ1-2, the complete variable domain is DGGITQSPKYLFRKEGQNVTLSCEQNLNHDAMYWYRQDPGQGLRLIYYSQIVNDFQKGDIAEGYSVSREKKESFPLTVTSAQKNPTAFYLCASSIRQSVYGYTFGSGTRLTVV.

The J gene is TRBJ2-2, the V gene TRBV5-6, with D maybe TRBD2 (6 bases). V dropped 1 base and J dropped 7 bases, with 14 bases sitting between them. The germline gives CDR1 SGHDT, CDR2 YYEEEE. CDR3 length equals 15 residues. CDR3 loop: CASSLKASGFGELFF. Here the CDR3 DNA reads TGTGCCAGCAGCTTGAAGGCGAGCGGGTTCGGGGAGCTGTTTTTT. Using reference TRBV5-6 and TRBJ2-2 for the parts outside the CDR3, the full variable domain is DAGVTQSPTHLIKTRGQQVTLRCSPKSGHDTVSWYQQALGQGPQFIFQYYEEEERQRGNFPDRFSGHQFPNYSSELNVNALLLGDSALYLCASSLKASGFGELFFGEGSRLTVL.

The chain links TRBV5-1 to TRBJ2-1, with 9 bases that match TRBD2. J gave up 2 bases and V 0 bases, and 6 bases lay outside the gene matches. CDR1 and CDR2 (germline): SGHRS, YFSETQ. The CDR3 totals 17 residues. Written as DNA, the CDR3 is TGCGCCAGCAGCTTGGGCGGGACTAGCAAAACCTACAATGAGCAGTTCTTC. This translates into CASSLGGTSKTYNEQFF.

This chain joins TRBV19 and TRBJ1-1; TRBD1 aligns across 7 bases. The V gene's germline CDR1 is LNHDA and CDR2 SQIVND (reference sequence). The CDR3 spans 12 residues. Trimming cost V 3 bases and J 7 bases; bases outside gene matches: 2. CDR3 sequence reads: CASSIDRVEAFF. CDR3 bases: TGTGCCAGTAGTATCGACAGGGTTGAAGCTTTCTTT.

The chain recombines TRBV7-8 with TRBJ2-1; TRBD2 might be the D (6 bases). Trimming stripped 4 bases from V and 2 bases from J, with 15 bases between. The CDR3 spans 16 residues. In germline, CDR1 is SGHVS, CDR2 FQNEAQ. CDR3 sequence (DNA): TGTGCCAGCAGCTCTACGGGAGCAGGGCCCTACAATGAGCAGTTCTTC. Its protein product is CASSSTGAGPYNEQFF.

This chain uses TRBV6-2 or TRBV6-3 with TRBJ2-1, with D possibly matching TRBD2 (6 bases). CDR1 is MNHEY and CDR2 is SVGEGT in the germline V gene. V dropped 6 bases and J dropped 6 bases, with 15 bases sitting between them. This CDR3 region has 14 residues. The CDR3 region is CASSKGLHSNEQFF. The DNA for the CDR3 is TGTGCCAGCAGCAAGGGACTCCACTCCAATGAGCAGTTCTTC.

Only one count was recorded for this clone. The V call is TRBV29-1, the J call TRBJ1-2, with a tentative D call TRBD1 (5 bases). Per the germline V gene, CDR1 is SQVTM and CDR2 is ANQGSEA. CDR3 length: 11 residues. The CDR3 bases are TGCAGTGTCCAGGGCAACTATGGCTACACCTTC. It is translated as CSVQGNYGYTF. The full variable domain, rest sourced from reference TRBV29-1 and TRBJ1-2, is SAVISQKPSRDICQRGTSLTIQCQVDSQVTMMFWYRQQPGQSLTLIATANQGSEATYESGFVIDKFPISRPNLTFSTLTVSNMSPEDSSIYLCSVQGNYGYTFGSGTRLTVV.

The chain recombines TRBV19 with TRBJ2-1, with TRBD2 matching 14 bases. The germline V gene encodes CDR1 LNHDA and CDR2 SQIVND (reference sequence). The trim removed 3 bases at V and 7 bases at J, leaving 8 bases unmatched. The CDR3 is made up of 17 amino acids. CDR3 residues: CASSIGTSGRRENEQFF. DNA of the CDR3: TGTGCCAGTAGTATCGGGACTAGCGGGAGAAGGGAAAATGAGCAGTTCTTC.

This clone was counted only a few times. The chain carries TRBV4-1 and TRBJ1-5; TRBD1 is a possible D gene (6 bases). This CDR3 has 16 residues. Germline V gene lookup returns CDR1 MGHRA and CDR2 YSYEKL. V was pared by 1 base and J by 7 bases, with 17 bases between. The CDR3 coding sequence is TGCGCCAGCAGCCAAGGTACAGGGTTACTCTCCCAGCCCCAGCATTTT. It is translated as CASSQGTGLLSQPQHF.

The rearrangement joins TRBV9 to TRBJ1-1; 10 bases are shared with TRBD1. The CDR3 runs to 14 residues. Germline loops: CDR1 SGDLS, CDR2 YYNGEE. Trimming cost V 2 bases and J 9 bases; bases outside gene matches: 7. The CDR3 region is CASSVLTDRGQAFF. The CDR3 DNA follows: TGTGCCAGCAGCGTCCTGACCGACAGGGGGCAAGCTTTCTTT.

The chain is built from TRBV10-3 and TRBJ2-3; no clear D gene. V was trimmed by 10 bases and J by 2 bases, leaving 16 bases between them. In germline, CDR1 is ENHRY, CDR2 SYGVKD. There are 14 residues in the CDR3. CDR3: CATTPNRDTDTQYF. The CDR3 nucleotides are TGTGCCACCACTCCTAACCGAGACACAGATACGCAGTATTTT.